Each of the 27 T cell receptor beta chains below was sequenced from the same sample in a study of cytomegalovirus exposure and HLA in healthy donors (dated by TCRdb to 2015 to 2018). Library creation used the immunoSEQ multiplex PCR assay. For the multiplex PCR, a mixture combining 60 forward primers for TCR Vbeta segments and 13 reverse primers for TCR Jbeta segments was used. The table was pulled from immuneACCESS by TCRdb, which kept in-frame rearrangements only. Such tables lose some clones; where checked, under half of the loss comes from unresolved V genes, and the rest has no known cause. The sample has over 70,000 clones on record, approximately 80% of them singletons. Approximately 2% of the sample belongs to the ten largest clones. The sequencing sample was made of PBMCs. Receptors originate from a man younger than 30 in good health and CMV-seronegative.

The V and J genes are TRBV25-1 and TRBJ2-1; 8 bases fit TRBD2. Germline CDR1 is MGHDK and CDR2 is SYGVNS. The CDR3 runs to 18 residues. V lost 3 bases to trimming and J lost 4 bases; unmatched junction nucleotides: 14. CDR3 bases: TGTGCCAGCAGTGACTCGGCGGGGGGCACCGTTAAGTACAATGAGCAGTTCTTC. Translating gives CASSDSAGGTVKYNEQFF. Looking up the rest from reference TRBV25-1 and TRBJ2-1 gives the full variable domain: EADIYQTPRYLVIGTGKKITLECSQTMGHDKMYWYQQDPGMELHLIHYSYGVNSTEKGDLSSESTVSRIRTEHFPLTLESARPSHTSQYLCASSDSAGGTVKYNEQFFGPGTRLTVL.

This CDR3 is CASSDYTGELFF. Here the CDR3 DNA reads TGTGCCAGCAGTGACTACACCGGGGAGCTGTTTTTT. The rearrangement uses TRBV2 and TRBJ2-2; D is ambiguous. V dropped 3 bases and J dropped 3 bases, with 2 bases sitting between them. CDR3 length equals 12 residues. CDR1 and CDR2 from the germline V gene are SNHLY and FYNNEI.

This chain connects TRBV7-2 to TRBJ2-7; 11 nucleotides agree with TRBD1. CDR1 and CDR2 (germline): SGHTA, FQGNSA. CDR3 size: 16 residues. Germline trimming cut 5 bases from V and 5 bases from J; bases unmatched to any gene: 11. CDR3 sequence: CASSGEVGQGADEQYF. CDR3 coding DNA: TGTGCCAGCAGCGGAGAAGTTGGACAGGGGGCCGACGAGCAGTACTTC.

The chain uses TRBV25-1 and TRBJ1-2, with no clear D. CDR1 is MGHDK and CDR2 is SYGVNS in the germline V gene. V shed 2 bases and J shed 0 bases, with 7 bases lying between them. The CDR3 runs to 14 residues. For the CDR3, the DNA is TGTGCCAGCAGTGAAGGAGGACCTAACTATGGCTACACCTTC. As protein: CASSEGGPNYGYTF.

The J gene is TRBJ2-5, the V gene TRBV27, with 9 bases that match TRBD1. The CDR3 loop spans 13 amino acids. The trim removed 3 bases at V and 6 bases at J, leaving 2 bases unmatched. From germline, CDR1 is MNHEY and CDR2 SMNVEV (reference sequence). The CDR3 bases are TGTGCCAGCAGTTTTGGACAGGGGCAGACCCAGTACTTC. Its protein product is CASSFGQGQTQYF.

The genes are TRBV25-1 and TRBJ1-2; perhaps TRBD1 as D (6 bases). The ends were cut back, 1 base at V and 4 bases at J, with 13 bases in the middle. The CDR3 has 15 residues. Germline V gene data show CDR1 as MGHDK and CDR2 as SYGVNS. The CDR3 sequence is CASSESDRTVYGYTF. CDR3 nucleotide sequence: TGTGCCAGCAGTGAATCCGACAGGACCGTCTATGGCTACACCTTC.

The chain uses TRBV4-1 and TRBJ2-7; the D is unclear. The CDR3 covers 15 residues. The germline V gene has CDR1 MGHRA and CDR2 YSYEKL. The ends were cut back, 3 bases at V and 2 bases at J, with 14 bases in the middle. CDR3 sequence: CASSQPTQRPYEQYF. CDR3 nucleotides: TGCGCCAGCAGCCAGCCCACCCAGCGACCCTACGAGCAGTACTTC.

This clone was seen only once. The V gene is TRBV5-8, the J gene TRBJ2-2; the match to TRBD1 covers 7 bases. The trim removed 0 bases at V and 1 base at J, leaving 3 bases unmatched. The CDR3 is 16 amino acids. Germline V gene lookup returns CDR1 SGHTS and CDR2 YDEGEE. The CDR3 reads CASSLDGTENTGELFF. The CDR3 DNA follows: TGTGCCAGCAGCTTGGACGGGACAGAGAACACCGGGGAGCTGTTTTTT.

This clone was recorded a few times. The chain is built from TRBV4-1 and TRBJ2-2, with TRBD1 as a possible D gene (7 bases). Deletions cut 0 bases from V and 4 bases from J, with 15 bases between. The CDR3 covers 17 residues. Germline V gives CDR1 MGHRA, CDR2 YSYEKL. CDR3: CASSQDQEGAVTGELFF. The CDR3 DNA follows: TGCGCCAGCAGCCAAGATCAGGAGGGGGCGGTCACCGGGGAGCTGTTTTTT.

This chain links TRBV6-6 with TRBJ2-2; 8 nucleotides agree with TRBD1. With V trimmed by 4 bases and J by 4 bases, 8 bases remained unmatched. CDR1 is MNHNY, CDR2 SVGAGI, per germline (reference sequence). CDR3 length: 16 residues. The CDR3 is CASSWRTGGSTGELFF. CDR3 DNA: TGTGCCAGCAGTTGGCGTACAGGGGGAAGCACCGGGGAGCTGTTTTTT.

This rearrangement joins TRBV11-3 to TRBJ2-7; D might be TRBD2 (6 bases). This CDR3 is 13 amino acids long. Germline assignment: CDR1 SGHNT and CDR2 YENEEA. Trimming removed 5 bases from V and 3 bases from J, with 11 bases in between. CDR3 DNA sequence: TGTGCCAGCAGCCCGGGACTTTTCTACGAGCAGTACTTC. This codes for CASSPGLFYEQYF.

The chain links TRBV18 to TRBJ1-6; TRBD1 might be the D (6 bases). Trimming took off 2 bases at V and 5 bases at J, with 10 bases between the two ends. The CDR3 sequence is 15 residues long. Germline V gene sequence: CDR1 KGHSH, CDR2 LQKENI. The CDR3 loop reads CASSPSRQDNSPLHF. In DNA, the CDR3 is TGTGCCAGCTCACCATCTCGACAGGATAATTCACCCCTCCACTTT. The full variable domain, completed using reference TRBV18 and TRBJ1-6, is NAGVMQNPRHLVRRRGQEARLRCSPMKGHSHVYWYRQLPEEGLKFMVYLQKENIIDESGMPKERFSAEFPKEGPSILRIQQVVRGDSAAYFCASSPSRQDNSPLHFGNGTRLTVT.

The CDR3 coding sequence is TGCGCCAGCAGCCAAGGAGGGTTACAAAACATTCAGTACTTC. It specifies CASSQGGLQNIQYF. The rearrangement uses TRBV4-1 and TRBJ2-4, with D possibly matching TRBD2 (5 bases). From germline, CDR1 is MGHRA and CDR2 YSYEKL. The CDR3 loop spans 14 amino acids. Trimming stripped 1 base from V and 5 bases from J, with 9 bases between.

The chain links TRBV5-1 to TRBJ2-7; D may be TRBD1 (5 bases). Germline V CDR1 and CDR2: SGHRS, YFSETQ. The CDR3 has 13 residues. Deletions cut 0 bases from V and 3 bases from J, with 7 bases between. The CDR3 DNA reads TGCGCCAGCAGCTTGGACAGGATCTACGAGCAGTACTTC. Its protein product is CASSLDRIYEQYF.

J is TRBJ1-5 and V is TRBV9; D possibly corresponds to TRBD1 (5 bases). The V and J ends lost 4 bases and 4 bases respectively, with 15 bases between them. Germline values: CDR1 SGDLS, CDR2 YYNGEE. The CDR3 consists of 15 residues. The CDR3 is CASSPRAGTNQPQHF. The DNA for the CDR3 is TGTGCCAGCAGCCCACGGGCGGGGACGAATCAGCCCCAGCATTTT.

The chain couples TRBV28 to TRBJ1-1, with 7 bases fitting TRBD1. Germline V gene data show CDR1 as MDHEN and CDR2 as SYDVKM. The trim removed 2 bases at V and 3 bases at J, leaving 9 bases unmatched. The CDR3 length is 16 residues. The CDR3 DNA sequence: TGTGCCAGCAGTTTAGATAGGAGGGGGCGGGACACTGAAGCTTTCTTT. Protein product: CASSLDRRGRDTEAFF.

This clone was observed once. V usage is TRBV5-1 and J usage is TRBJ1-5; 11 bases match TRBD1. Unmatched junction bases numbered 8, after V lost 0 bases and J lost 0 bases. Germline V gene sequence: CDR1 SGHRS, CDR2 YFSETQ. The CDR3 has 19 residues. CDR3 amino acids: CASSLAPQGQGDSNQPQHF. Here the CDR3 DNA reads TGCGCCAGCAGCTTGGCCCCTCAGGGACAGGGGGATAGCAATCAGCCCCAGCATTTT.

The chain's CDR3 is CASSPFGGSKETQYF. In nucleotides, the CDR3 is TGTGCCAGCTCACCATTTGGGGGCTCTAAAGAGACCCAGTACTTC. The gene calls are TRBV18 and TRBJ2-5; possibly TRBD1 for D (6 bases). In germline, CDR1 is KGHSH, CDR2 LQKENI. The V end lost 2 bases, the J end lost 3 bases, and 13 bases lay between the germline ends. This CDR3 has 15 amino acids. Combining the CDR3 with reference TRBV18 and TRBJ2-5 gives the whole variable domain NAGVMQNPRHLVRRRGQEARLRCSPMKGHSHVYWYRQLPEEGLKFMVYLQKENIIDESGMPKERFSAEFPKEGPSILRIQQVVRGDSAAYFCASSPFGGSKETQYFGPGTRLLVL.

The chain uses TRBV30 and TRBJ1-1; a possible D gene is TRBD1 (5 bases). The V end lost 2 bases, the J end lost 1 base, and 8 bases lay between the germline ends. The germline V gene has CDR1 GTSNPN and CDR2 SVGIG (reference sequence). This CDR3 has 13 amino acids. The CDR3 loop reads CAWSRGGNTEAFF. Here the CDR3 DNA reads TGTGCCTGGAGTAGGGGAGGGAACACTGAAGCTTTCTTT.

This clone occurred once. For the CDR3, the DNA is TGTGCCAGCAGCTTCGGGACAGGGGTCTACGAGCAGTACTTC. This encodes CASSFGTGVYEQYF. The V call is TRBV7-2, the J call TRBJ2-7, with 10 bases aligning to TRBD1. The J segment lost 3 bases and the V segment lost 3 bases, leaving 2 bases of the junction unmatched. Germline CDR1 SGHTA, CDR2 FQGNSA. The CDR3 spans 14 residues. Combining the CDR3 with reference TRBV7-2 and TRBJ2-7 gives the whole variable domain GAGVSQSPSNKVTEKGKDVELRCDPISGHTALYWYRQSLGQGLEFLIYFQGNSAPDKSGLPSDRFSAERTGGSVSTLTIQRTQQEDSAVYLCASSFGTGVYEQYFGPGTRLTVT.

The V gene is TRBV5-4, the J gene TRBJ2-3, with 10 bases aligning to TRBD1. Germline V gene lookup returns CDR1 SGHNT and CDR2 YYREEE (reference sequence). V lost 0 bases, J lost 0 bases, and 1 base stayed unmatched. The CDR3 has 16 residues. Written as DNA, the CDR3 is TGTGCCAGCAGCTTGGGGACAGGGGGTAGCACAGATACGCAGTATTTT. Encoded protein: CASSLGTGGSTDTQYF.

J is TRBJ2-7 and V is TRBV2; D perhaps matches TRBD1 (5 bases). CDR1 and CDR2 from the germline V gene are SNHLY and FYNNEI. CDR3 size: 14 residues. The V and J ends lost 6 bases and 2 bases respectively, with 14 bases between them. The CDR3 loop is CASRVQDPPYEQYF. The CDR3, as DNA: TGTGCCAGCAGAGTACAGGATCCCCCCTACGAGCAGTACTTC.

This sequence joins TRBV5-1 and TRBJ1-5, with TRBD1 matching over 8 bases. The germline gives CDR1 SGHRS, CDR2 YFSETQ. This CDR3 has 15 residues. The V and J ends lost 5 bases and 4 bases, in that order; junction bases with no gene match: 8. CDR3 sequence: CASRPGTGLNQPQHF. As DNA, the CDR3 is TGCGCCAGCAGGCCCGGGACAGGACTAAATCAGCCCCAGCATTTT.

V gene TRBV29-1 combines with J gene TRBJ1-1; 9 bases map to TRBD1. Looked up from germline, CDR1 is SQVTM and CDR2 is ANQGSEA. The junction had 7 bases not matched to a gene; V was cut back by 6 bases and J by 5 bases. This CDR3 has 13 residues. The CDR3 spells CSVAVDRGTEAFF. DNA of the CDR3: TGCAGCGTGGCGGTTGACAGGGGGACTGAAGCTTTCTTT. The full variable domain, with the rest looked up from reference TRBV29-1 and TRBJ1-1, is SAVISQKPSRDICQRGTSLTIQCQVDSQVTMMFWYRQQPGQSLTLIATANQGSEATYESGFVIDKFPISRPNLTFSTLTVSNMSPEDSSIYLCSVAVDRGTEAFFGQGTRLTVV.

Only a few counts were recorded for this clone. The genes are TRBV5-5 and TRBJ2-2, with 10 bases that match TRBD2. V dropped 6 bases and J dropped 2; count of bases not matched to a gene: 7. The CDR3 is 16 residues long. Per germline, CDR1 SGHKS and CDR2 YYEKEE (reference sequence). CDR3 amino acids: CASTASGGVNTGELFF. The CDR3 DNA sequence: TGTGCCAGCACCGCAAGCGGGGGGGTTAACACCGGGGAGCTGTTTTTT.

The rearrangement links TRBV9 to TRBJ2-6; D unresolved. In germline, CDR1 is SGDLS, CDR2 YYNGEE. V lost 8 bases and J lost 4, with 19 bases in between. The CDR3 is 16 residues long. CDR3 DNA sequence: TGTGCCAGAAAATCCCGGGTACTGTCCGGGGCCAACGTCCTGACTTTC. Protein: CARKSRVLSGANVLTF.

The chain recombines TRBV19 with TRBJ1-1; the D gene is possibly TRBD1 (6 bases). The CDR3 covers 15 residues. Trimming removed 1 base at V and 4 bases at J, with 13 bases between. Germline loops: CDR1 LNHDA, CDR2 SQIVND (reference sequence). The CDR3 sequence is CASSIVGGGGTEAFF. For the CDR3, the DNA is TGTGCCAGTAGTATAGTGGGAGGGGGGGGCACTGAAGCTTTCTTT. Using reference TRBV19 and TRBJ1-1 for the parts outside the CDR3, the full variable domain is DGGITQSPKYLFRKEGQNVTLSCEQNLNHDAMYWYRQDPGQGLRLIYYSQIVNDFQKGDIAEGYSVSREKKESFPLTVTSAQKNPTAFYLCASSIVGGGGTEAFFGQGTRLTVV.